Presented here are 3 T cell receptor beta chains from one specimen sequenced in a study of blood T cell repertoires in COVID-19. Profiling relied on immunoSEQ multiplex PCR, and the TCRdb table lists in-frame clones only, not all of them. The data show over 300,000 clones, 89% seen once. The sample was PBMCs or T cells enriched from blood (not recorded which). The receptors originated from a woman aged 40-49 years who had recovered from COVID-19.

In nucleotides, the CDR3 is TGTGCCACCAGTGCCCGGGACAGGGGACAGCCCCAGCATTTT. The encoded protein is CATSARDRGQPQHF. This chain connects TRBV24-1 to TRBJ1-5; TRBD1 matches 10 bases. V gave up 5 bases and J gave up 7 bases; unmatched junction bases: 4. The germline gives CDR1 KGHDR, CDR2 SFDVKD. This CDR3 spans 14 amino acids.

The CDR3 loop reads CASSSYSNQPQHF. Written as DNA, the CDR3 is TGTGCCAGCAGCTCTTATAGCAATCAGCCCCAGCATTTT. The chain couples TRBV7-9 to TRBJ1-5; D gene ambiguous. The germline V gene encodes CDR1 SEHNR and CDR2 FQNEAQ (reference sequence). V gave up 4 bases and J gave up 0 bases, with 4 bases separating them. The CDR3 length is 13 residues.

V usage is TRBV12-3 or TRBV12-4 and J usage is TRBJ1-5; D might be TRBD1 (5 bases). This CDR3 spans 13 amino acids. Trimming shortened V by 3 bases and J by 6 bases, and 9 bases separated the two germline ends. The CDR3 DNA reads as TGTGCCAGCAGTTTGAGGAGGGGTCAGCCCCAGCATTTT. Protein product: CASSLRRGQPQHF.